This TCR beta chain was sequenced during a study of T-cell reconstitution after alpha-beta-depleted transplantation in children. Unmatched junction bases numbered 4, after V lost 8 bases and J lost 7 bases. Looked up from germline, CDR1 is LGHDT and CDR2 is YNNKEL (reference sequence). This CDR3 comprises 13 residues. This clonotype was seen at least ten times. A library of TCRbeta sequences, prepared with unique molecular identifiers, was generated. One entry per CDR3 protein, called by TCRdb with MiXCR from the PCR reads. The sample has some 240,000 distinct CDR3 sequences; 7.5% to 10% are singletons.

The material was PBMCs from the stem cell graft donor, obtained from the stem cell graft. The sequence came from a human donor who donated a stem cell graft to a child with SCID. The chain joins TRBV3-1 to TRBJ2-1, with 11 bases identical to TRBD2. For the CDR3, the DNA is TGTGCCAGCGTTCCTAGCGGGGGGAATGAGCAGTTCTTC. Protein product: CASVPSGGNEQFF.